Detailed here is one TCR beta chain. Genomic DNA provided the template from which TCR beta VDJ and CDR3 profiles were obtained. TCRdb re-called the reads with MiXCR, one entry per CDR3 protein. The top ten hold approximately 3.9% of the sample, which has hundreds of thousands of distinct CDR3 sequences, 55% to 75% seen once. This entry comes from a study of CD8+CD57+ T cells in acquired aplastic anemia. Study-level background: Quantities of DNA derived from sorted CD4+ and CD8+ cells averaged approximately 3 ug.

This CDR3 contains 15 residues. V was shortened by 0 bases and J by 2 bases, with 9 bases between the two germline ends. Germline V lookup: CDR1 SGHDT, CDR2 YYEEEE. The sequenced material came from sorted CD4+, CD8+, or CD8+CD57+ T cells (not recorded which) from PBMCs. J is TRBJ2-1 and V is TRBV5-6; D is undetermined. This receptor was obtained from a human donor in good health, serving as a control. CDR3 residues: CASSLEVATYNEQFF. For the CDR3, the DNA is TGTGCCAGCAGCTTGGAGGTCGCCACCTACAATGAGCAGTTCTTC. Looking up the rest from reference TRBV5-6 and TRBJ2-1 gives the full variable domain: DAGVTQSPTHLIKTRGQQVTLRCSPKSGHDTVSWYQQALGQGPQFIFQYYEEEERQRGNFPDRFSGHQFPNYSSELNVNALLLGDSALYLCASSLEVATYNEQFFGPGTRLTVL.